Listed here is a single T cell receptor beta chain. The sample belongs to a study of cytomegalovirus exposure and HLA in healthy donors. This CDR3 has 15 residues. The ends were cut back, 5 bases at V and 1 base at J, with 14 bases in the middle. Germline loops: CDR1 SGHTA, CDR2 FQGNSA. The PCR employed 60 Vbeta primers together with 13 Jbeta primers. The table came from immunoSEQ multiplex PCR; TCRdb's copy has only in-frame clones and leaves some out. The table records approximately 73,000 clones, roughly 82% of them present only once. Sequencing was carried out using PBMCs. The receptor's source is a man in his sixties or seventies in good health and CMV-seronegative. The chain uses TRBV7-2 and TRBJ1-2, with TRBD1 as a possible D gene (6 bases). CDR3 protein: CASSLGTGFNYGYTF. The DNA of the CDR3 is TGTGCCAGCAGCCTTGGCACAGGGTTTAACTATGGCTACACCTTC.